The rows below give T cell receptor beta chains drawn from one sample of a study of T cell responses to AZD1222 COVID-19 vaccine. Clones were sequenced by immunoSEQ multiplex PCR, and TCRdb holds only the in-frame ones, with some missing. The sample lists roughly 160,000 clones, 85% to 90% occurring once. The sample here was peripheral blood, taken on day 0 of AZD1222 vaccination. The receptors stem from an adult in good health. Both conserved end residues are part of each CDR3. A D gene is named only where the DNA matches it firmly. Clone size, where shown, is once, few, many, or a class for clones that have expanded.

D | J | size | V | CDR3 | DNA
TRBD1 | TRBJ2-5 | . | TRBV2 | CASRPDRGVQETQYF | TGTGCCAGCAGGCCCGACAGGGGAGTCCAAGAGACCCAGTACTTC
. | TRBJ1-2 | few | TRBV9 | CASSVARQPGEGMNGYTF | TGTGCCAGCAGCGTAGCCCGACAGCCTGGGGAGGGGATGAATGGCTACACCTTC
TRBD1 | TRBJ2-1 | . | TRBV12-3/TRBV12-4 | CASLGTEYNEQFF | TGTGCCAGCCTGGGGACAGAGTACAATGAGCAGTTCTTC
. | TRBJ2-3 | . | TRBV11-2 | CASSLGTDTDTQYF | TGTGCCAGCAGCTTAGGGACAGACACAGATACGCAGTATTTT
. | TRBJ1-2 | . | TRBV4-3 | CASSQGPSHYGYTF | TGCGCCAGCAGCCAAGGCCCCTCCCACTATGGCTACACCTTC
. | TRBJ2-3 | . | TRBV6-5 | CASSYGAGRADTQYF | TGTGCCAGCAGTTATGGGGCAGGGCGTGCAGATACGCAGTATTTT
TRBD1 | TRBJ2-7 | . | TRBV7-2 | CASSSQTGTASSYEQYF | TGTGCCAGCAGCTCCCAAACCGGGACAGCGAGCTCCTACGAGCAGTACTTC
. | TRBJ2-6 | . | TRBV3-1/TRBV3-2 | CASLNSGANVLTF | TGTGCCAGCCTCAACTCTGGGGCCAACGTCCTGACTTTC
. | TRBJ2-5 | . | TRBV7-2 | CASSLAGAAETQYF | TGTGCCAGCAGCTTAGCGGGGGCGGCGGAGACCCAGTACTTC
. | TRBJ1-2 | . | TRBV11-2 | CASSSLTSGSDGYTF | TGTGCCAGCAGCTCCTTAACGTCAGGATCCGATGGCTACACCTTC
. | TRBJ1-1 | . | TRBV19 | CASTSRVLAASEAFF | TGTGCCAGTACCAGCCGTGTCCTGGCGGCGTCCGAAGCTTTCTTT
. | TRBJ2-3 | . | TRBV7-3 | CASSFMGDTQYF | TGTGCCAGCAGCTTCATGGGAGATACGCAGTATTTT
. | TRBJ1-1 | . | TRBV10-3 | CAISVGVRGEAFF | TGTGCCATCAGTGTGGGGGTACGGGGTGAAGCTTTCTTT
. | TRBJ2-1 | . | TRBV5-4 | CASSLDQGSHEQFF | TGTGCCAGCAGCTTGGATCAGGGGAGCCATGAGCAGTTCTTC
. | TRBJ1-3 | . | TRBV6-1 | CASSATGTASSGNTIYF | TGTGCCAGCAGTGCAACCGGGACGGCGAGCTCTGGAAACACCATATATTTT
. | TRBJ1-2 | once | TRBV5-1 | CASSIDSLVGYTF | TGCGCCAGCAGCATAGACAGCCTCGTGGGCTACACCTTC
. | TRBJ2-2 | . | TRBV5-4 | CASSLGPQGQSNTGELFF | TGTGCCAGCAGCTTGGGGCCTCAGGGGCAATCGAACACCGGGGAGCTGTTTTTT
TRBD1 | TRBJ2-5 | . | TRBV5-4 | CASSSPGTGFQETQYF | TGTGCCAGCAGCTCCCCCGGGACAGGGTTCCAAGAGACCCAGTACTTC
. | TRBJ1-4 | . | TRBV5-1 | CASSLNGGQGTNEKLFF | TGCGCCAGCAGCTTGAATGGTGGTCAGGGCACTAATGAAAAACTGTTTTTT
. | TRBJ1-1 | . | TRBV21-1 | CASSKPLDGSGRDTEAFF | TGTGCCAGCAGCAAACCTTTGGACGGCTCCGGGAGGGACACTGAAGCTTTCTTT
. | TRBJ1-6 | . | TRBV7-2 | CASSFLNSPLHF | TGTGCCAGCAGCTTTCTTAATTCACCCCTCCACTTT
TRBD1 | TRBJ1-5 | . | TRBV5-6 | CASSTTGGGNQPQHF | TGTGCCAGCAGCACTACAGGGGGTGGCAATCAGCCCCAGCATTTT
TRBD1 | TRBJ2-1 | . | TRBV29-1 | CSVDPGQGYEQFF | TGCAGCGTTGACCCGGGACAGGGCTATGAGCAGTTCTTC
. | TRBJ1-4 | . | TRBV18 | CASSPPRLLSGEKLFF | TGTGCCAGCTCACCACCGCGGCTTTTATCCGGTGAAAAACTGTTTTTT
. | TRBJ1-6 | once | TRBV28 | CASSLSTPFLHF | TGTGCCAGCAGTTTATCCACCCCCTTCCTCCACTTT
TRBD2 | TRBJ2-1 | . | TRBV19 | CASSPGGSRYNEQFF | TGTGCCAGTAGTCCCGGGGGGTCACGATACAATGAGCAGTTCTTC
TRBD2 | TRBJ2-1 | . | TRBV4-3 | CASSQELAVSYNEQFF | TGCGCCAGCAGCCAAGAGCTAGCGGTCTCCTACAATGAGCAGTTCTTC
. | TRBJ2-7 | once | TRBV5-6 | CASSLPGLRTYEQYF | TGTGCCAGCAGCCTCCCGGGATTGAGAACCTACGAGCAGTACTTC
TRBD2 | TRBJ2-2 | . | TRBV3-1/TRBV3-2 | CASSPGGSNTGELFF | TGTGCCAGCAGCCCGGGGGGGTCGAACACCGGGGAGCTGTTTTTT
TRBD1 | TRBJ1-4 | once | TRBV7-9 | CAIGRDREKGNEKLFF | TGTGCCATCGGAAGGGACAGGGAGAAGGGTAATGAAAAACTGTTTTTT
. | TRBJ1-2 | . | TRBV5-1 | CASQGKDYGYTF | TGCGCCAGCCAGGGGAAGGACTATGGCTACACCTTC
. | TRBJ1-1 | . | TRBV19 | CASSISANLGTEAFF | TGTGCCAGTAGTATATCGGCCAACCTAGGGACTGAAGCTTTCTTT
TRBD1 | TRBJ1-2 | . | TRBV5-5 | CASSRRTGEDYGYTF | TGTGCCAGCAGCCGCCGGACAGGGGAGGACTATGGCTACACCTTC
TRBD2 | TRBJ2-7 | . | TRBV28 | CASTGTNNEQYF | TGTGCCAGTACCGGGACTAACAACGAGCAGTACTTC
TRBD2 | TRBJ2-3 | . | TRBV2 | CASSPLAGGTDTQYF | TGTGCCAGCAGTCCACTAGCGGGGGGCACAGATACGCAGTATTTT
. | TRBJ2-7 | . | TRBV4-1 | CASSQGSGRGFRNSYEQYF | TGCGCCAGCAGCCAAGGGTCGGGTCGCGGGTTTCGTAACTCCTACGAGCAGTACTTC
. | TRBJ2-7 | once | TRBV6-1 | CASSETAEPEQYF | TGTGCCAGCAGTGAAACGGCAGAACCCGAGCAGTACTTC
. | TRBJ2-2 | . | TRBV4-3 | CASSQVAGLAGELFF | TGCGCCAGCAGCCAAGTGGCAGGGCTGGCCGGGGAGCTGTTTTTT
. | TRBJ2-5 | . | TRBV27 | CASSLLPGEVGETQYF | TGTGCCAGCAGTTTATTGCCAGGGGAGGTCGGGGAGACCCAGTACTTC
TRBD1 | TRBJ1-4 | . | TRBV6-5 | CASSSTGREKLFF | TGTGCCAGCAGTTCGACAGGGAGAGAAAAACTGTTTTTT
TRBD2 | TRBJ2-3 | . | TRBV7-2 | CASSSGMADTQYF | TGTGCCAGTTCCAGCGGGATGGCGGATACGCAGTATTTT
TRBD2 | TRBJ2-7 | . | TRBV7-9 | CASSRTSGVIGDEQYF | TGTGCCAGCAGCCGGACTAGCGGGGTAATTGGGGACGAGCAGTACTTC
TRBD2 | TRBJ2-2 | . | TRBV7-9 | CASSPPFKRGNRGTGELFF | TGTGCCAGCAGCCCGCCGTTTAAGCGGGGGAACCGAGGCACCGGGGAGCTGTTTTTT
. | TRBJ2-2 | . | TRBV7-3 | CASSPDQLNTGELFF | TGTGCCAGCAGCCCGGACCAATTGAACACCGGGGAGCTGTTTTTT
. | TRBJ1-4 | . | TRBV18 | CASSLTSRATNEKLFF | TGTGCCAGCTCACTCACCTCAAGGGCAACTAATGAAAAACTGTTTTTT
. | TRBJ1-1 | . | TRBV6-1 | CASSERGERKAFF | TGTGCCAGCAGTGAAAGGGGCGAGCGTAAAGCTTTCTTT
. | TRBJ2-3 | . | TRBV5-8 | CASSRDPGALSYTQYF | TGTGCCAGCAGTCGGGACCCGGGGGCCCTCTCGTATACGCAGTATTTT
TRBD1 | TRBJ2-5 | . | TRBV19 | CASSRDREETQYF | TGTGCCAGTAGTAGAGACAGGGAAGAGACCCAGTACTTC
TRBD2 | TRBJ2-5 | . | TRBV5-4 | CASSFPGGPEETQYF | TGTGCCAGCAGCTTTCCGGGGGGGCCAGAAGAGACCCAGTACTTC
. | TRBJ1-4 | . | TRBV4-3 | CASSLFSLEKLFF | TGCGCCAGCAGCCTATTTTCCTTGGAAAAACTGTTTTTT
TRBD1 | TRBJ1-2 | . | TRBV18 | CASSPQGATSNYGYTF | TGTGCCAGCTCACCACAGGGGGCGACTAGTAACTATGGCTACACCTTC
. | TRBJ1-2 | . | TRBV7-9 | CASSLDESYGYTF | TGTGCCAGCAGCTTAGATGAATCGTATGGCTACACCTTC
TRBD2 | TRBJ2-7 | . | TRBV9 | CASSPRVGTSGGGLFSSYEQYF | TGTGCCAGCAGCCCCCGGGTAGGGACTAGCGGGGGGGGACTATTTAGCTCCTACGAGCAGTACTTC
TRBD2 | TRBJ2-1 | few | TRBV3-1/TRBV3-2 | CASSQIAGGKANEQFF | TGTGCCAGCAGCCAGATAGCGGGGGGTAAAGCCAATGAGCAGTTCTTC
. | TRBJ2-1 | . | TRBV11-3 | CASSLGLTSSSYNEQFF | TGTGCCAGCAGCTTAGGACTCACCTCGAGCTCCTACAATGAGCAGTTCTTC
TRBD2 | TRBJ2-3 | few | TRBV5-6 | CASSRGGLEGALYF | TGTGCCAGCAGCCGGGGGGGCCTGGAGGGTGCGTTGTATTTT
. | TRBJ1-3 | . | TRBV9 | CASSLGRGAQGNTIYF | TGTGCCAGCAGCTTGGGGAGGGGGGCTCAAGGAAACACCATATATTTT
. | TRBJ1-6 | . | TRBV2 | CASSYTLVGQSNSPLHF | TGTGCCAGCAGCTACACTTTAGTTGGACAGAGTAATTCACCCCTCCACTTT
. | TRBJ1-5 | . | TRBV5-8 | CASSLEGVGYNQPQHF | TGTGCCAGCAGCTTGGAAGGGGTAGGATACAATCAGCCCCAGCATTTT
. | TRBJ1-3 | . | TRBV10-3 | CAISTGYSGNTIYF | TGTGCCATCAGCACAGGGTACTCTGGAAACACCATATATTTT